Listed here are 20 T cell receptor beta chains from one sample, sequenced in a study of T cell changes during pregnancy in multiple sclerosis. Sequencing was performed with immunoSEQ multiplex PCR; in TCRdb, only in-frame clones are kept and a portion is missing. The table shows 75,000 to 80,000 clones, with about 88% occurring only once. This material consisted of peripheral blood, taken before pregnancy. All receptors derive from a female donor with multiple sclerosis, enrolled in a pregnancy study.

The V call is TRBV4-3, the J call TRBJ1-1, with D possibly matching TRBD1 (6 bases). V was trimmed by 4 bases and J by 11 bases, leaving 20 bases between them. In germline, CDR1 is LGHNA, CDR2 YSLEER. The CDR3 has 14 amino acids. In DNA form, the CDR3 reads TGCGCCAGCAGCCTGGCCATCCGACAGGAAGGGGCTTTCTTT. Its protein is CASSLAIRQEGAFF.

This chain connects TRBV7-3 to TRBJ2-2; possible D gene TRBD1, 5 bases. The CDR3 totals 16 residues. Per the germline V gene, CDR1 is SGHTA and CDR2 is FQGTGA. The V and J ends lost 5 bases and 3 bases respectively, with 16 bases between them. The CDR3 reads CASSPLGGAYTGELFF. For the CDR3, the DNA is TGTGCCAGCAGCCCGTTGGGTGGGGCGTACACCGGGGAGCTGTTTTTT.

The chain employs TRBV5-1 and TRBJ2-7; D might be TRBD2 (6 bases). The V gene lost 3 bases and the J gene lost 2 bases, with 15 bases spanning the gap. Germline assignment: CDR1 SGHRS and CDR2 YFSETQ. CDR3 length: 15 residues. CDR3 residues: CASSSLGSGTYEQYF. CDR3 DNA: TGCGCCAGCAGCTCCTTGGGTAGCGGCACCTACGAGCAGTACTTC.

The chain links TRBV4-3 to TRBJ2-3; 10 bases are a match to TRBD2. Germline V gives CDR1 LGHNA, CDR2 YSLEER. The CDR3 loop spans 17 amino acids. The V gene end was trimmed by 6 bases and the J gene end by 2 bases; junction bases not matched to a gene: 11. Here the CDR3 reads CASSPWERGGHTDTQYF. In DNA form, the CDR3 reads TGCGCCAGCAGTCCCTGGGAGCGGGGGGGCCACACAGATACGCAGTATTTT.

The chain has TRBV5-1 and TRBJ2-1; 10 bases line up with TRBD2. The germline V gene encodes CDR1 SGHRS and CDR2 YFSETQ. The CDR3 runs 19 residues. The J segment lost 0 bases and the V segment lost 3 bases, leaving 12 bases of the junction unmatched. CDR3 DNA: TGCGCCAGCAGCTCGTTTCTAGCGGGGGCCTTGAGCTCCTACAATGAGCAGTTCTTC. Protein sequence: CASSSFLAGALSSYNEQFF.

The CDR3 nucleotides are TGTGCCAGCAGCCCGGGACAGGGCCCCCTATATGGCTACACCTTC. This encodes CASSPGQGPLYGYTF. This chain links TRBV5-4 with TRBJ1-2, with TRBD1 matching 9 bases. V was clipped by 4 bases and J by 5 bases; unmatched bases: 9. This CDR3 spans 15 amino acids. Looked up from germline, CDR1 is SGHNT and CDR2 is YYREEE (reference sequence).

The rearrangement links TRBV5-1 to TRBJ2-3, with D maybe TRBD1 (5 bases). The ends were cut back, 3 bases at V and 1 base at J, with 12 bases in the middle. The germline V gene encodes CDR1 SGHRS and CDR2 YFSETQ. The CDR3 covers 15 residues. The CDR3 is CASSYSGAGTDTQYF. The CDR3 region has the DNA TGCGCCAGCAGCTATTCTGGGGCTGGCACAGATACGCAGTATTTT.

This sequence joins TRBV28 and TRBJ2-7; D might be TRBD1 (6 bases). The CDR3 has 15 amino acids. Trimming shortened V by 3 bases and J by 4 bases, and 16 bases separated the two germline ends. Germline lookup yields CDR1 MDHEN and CDR2 SYDVKM. The CDR3 loop reads CASSLGPGHRYEQYF. The DNA for the CDR3 is TGTGCCAGCAGTTTGGGGCCGGGACACCGATACGAGCAGTACTTC.

This clone was counted a single time. The V call is TRBV5-6, the J call TRBJ1-2; the match to TRBD1 covers 7 bases. The CDR3 runs to 14 residues. V lost 3 bases, J lost 8 bases, and 10 bases stayed unmatched. Germline CDR1 and CDR2: SGHDT and YYEEEE. CDR3 loop: CASSWGTAQVGYTF. For the CDR3, the DNA is TGTGCCAGCAGCTGGGGGACAGCCCAAGTGGGCTACACCTTC.

This chain uses TRBV9 with TRBJ2-1, with D perhaps TRBD1 (6 bases). Trimming shortened V by 3 bases and J by 0 bases, and 10 bases separated the two germline ends. The CDR3 length is 15 residues. The germline gives CDR1 SGDLS, CDR2 YYNGEE. As DNA, the CDR3 is TGTGCCAGCAGCGGAACAGGGAGCTCCTACAATGAGCAGTTCTTC. The encoded protein is CASSGTGSSYNEQFF. The whole variable domain, filled in from reference TRBV9 and TRBJ2-1, reads DSGVTQTPKHLITATGQRVTLRCSPRSGDLSVYWYQQSLDQGLQFLIQYYNGEERAKGNILERFSAQQFPDLHSELNLSSLELGDSALYFCASSGTGSSYNEQFFGPGTRLTVL.

The rearrangement uses TRBV21-1 and TRBJ2-7; TRBD1, the table's D call, lacks a check against the DNA. TRBV21-1 is shown as a pseudogene. This CDR3 comprises 14 residues. The CDR3 DNA reads as TGTGCCAGCCCACCAACGGGACAGCCTTACGAGCAGTACTTC. This gives the protein CASPPTGQPYEQYF.

This chain uses TRBV28 with TRBJ1-5, with TRBD1 as a possible D gene (6 bases). The CDR3 contains 16 residues. Germline V CDR1 and CDR2: MDHEN, SYDVKM. The V end was cut by 7 bases, the J end by 0 bases, with 16 bases between. CDR3 sequence reads: CASTWTVRDSNQPQHF. CDR3 sequence (DNA): TGTGCCAGCACCTGGACAGTGAGGGATAGCAATCAGCCCCAGCATTTT.

This rearrangement joins TRBV7-2 to TRBJ2-7; possibly TRBD2 for D (6 bases). Deletions cut 2 bases from V and 0 bases from J, with 11 bases between. The CDR3 loop spans 15 amino acids. The V gene's germline CDR1 is SGHTA and CDR2 FQGNSA. The CDR3 loop is CASSLSGVGSYEQYF. CDR3 coding DNA: TGTGCCAGCAGCTTATCGGGGGTTGGCTCCTACGAGCAGTACTTC.

V usage is TRBV7-9 and J usage is TRBJ1-4; possible D gene TRBD1, 6 bases. The germline gives CDR1 SEHNR, CDR2 FQNEAQ (reference sequence). Trimming took 5 bases from V and 2 from J, leaving 15 bases between them. This CDR3 contains 16 residues. The CDR3 nucleotides are TGTGCCAGCAGCCGAGACAGGCACCTCACTAATGAAAAACTGTTTTTT. Its protein product is CASSRDRHLTNEKLFF.

This rearrangement joins TRBV7-8 to TRBJ2-7; a weak D match, TRBD1 (6 bases). Trimming took 4 bases from V and 5 from J, leaving 12 bases between them. Germline V lookup: CDR1 SGHVS, CDR2 FQNEAQ. This CDR3 spans 13 amino acids. This CDR3 is CASSSPRQDEQYF. The CDR3 DNA follows: TGTGCCAGCAGCTCGCCCAGACAGGACGAGCAGTACTTC.

The chain employs TRBV18 and TRBJ1-4; D is ambiguous. Per the germline V gene, CDR1 is KGHSH and CDR2 is LQKENI. The CDR3 consists of 13 residues. Trimming pared 1 base from V and 7 bases from J, leaving 7 bases between. CDR3 in DNA: TGTGCCAGCTCACCACGGGCACTTGAAAAACTGTTTTTT. Residues: CASSPRALEKLFF.

V usage is TRBV15 and J usage is TRBJ2-1; TRBD1 agrees at 8 bases. The germline V gene has CDR1 LNHNV and CDR2 YYDKDF (reference sequence). The CDR3 runs to 14 residues. After removal of 4 bases from V and 3 bases from J, the junction contained 2 bases not matched to a gene. CDR3 region: CATSTQGVYNEQFF. The CDR3 DNA is TGTGCCACCAGCACACAGGGGGTCTACAATGAGCAGTTCTTC. Complete variable domain (other parts from reference TRBV15 and TRBJ2-1): DAMVIQNPRYQVTQFGKPVTLSCSQTLNHNVMYWYQQKSSQAPKLLFHYYDKDFNNEADTPDNFQSRRPNTSFCFLDIRSPGLGDTAMYLCATSTQGVYNEQFFGPGTRLTVL.

The chain uses TRBV15 and TRBJ2-5; 7 bases match TRBD1. Germline values: CDR1 LNHNV, CDR2 YYDKDF (reference sequence). This CDR3 contains 15 residues. Trimming removed 4 bases from V and 5 bases from J; junction bases left unmatched: 10. The chain's CDR3 is CATSTSTGLRETQYF. CDR3 bases: TGTGCCACCAGCACTTCGACAGGGCTCAGGGAGACCCAGTACTTC.

The chain recombines TRBV5-6 with TRBJ1-1; D perhaps matches TRBD1 (6 bases). This CDR3 spans 15 amino acids. Germline-derived CDR1 and CDR2 are SGHDT and YYEEEE. With 1 base removed from V and 5 bases from J, the gap between germline ends came to 15 bases. The CDR3: CASSLIGRTETEAFF. The DNA for the CDR3 is TGTGCCAGCAGCTTGATCGGTAGGACAGAAACTGAAGCTTTCTTT.

The V and J genes are TRBV30 and TRBJ2-7, with D possibly matching TRBD1 (6 bases). CDR3 length equals 14 residues. Germline CDR1 GTSNPN, CDR2 SVGIG (reference sequence). The V gene lost 2 bases and the J gene lost 6 bases, with 17 bases spanning the gap. As DNA, the CDR3 is TGTGCCTGGAGTAAACTAACAGGGTACAGCGAGCAGTACTTC. It translates to CAWSKLTGYSEQYF.